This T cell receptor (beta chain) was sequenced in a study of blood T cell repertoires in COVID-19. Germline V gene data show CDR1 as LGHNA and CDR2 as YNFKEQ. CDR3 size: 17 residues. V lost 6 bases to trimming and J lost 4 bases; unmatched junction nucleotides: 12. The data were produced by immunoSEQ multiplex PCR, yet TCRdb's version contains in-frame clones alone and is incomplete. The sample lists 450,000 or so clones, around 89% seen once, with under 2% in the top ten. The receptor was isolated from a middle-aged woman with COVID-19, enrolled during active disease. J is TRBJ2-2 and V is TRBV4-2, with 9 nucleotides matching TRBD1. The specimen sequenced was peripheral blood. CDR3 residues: CASSRLTETGGTGELFF. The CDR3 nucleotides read TGTGCCAGCAGTCGGCTCACCGAGACAGGGGGCACCGGGGAGCTGTTTTTT.